The rows below give T cell receptor beta chains drawn from one sample of a study of Graves' ophthalmopathy and Graves' hyperthyroidism. Each CDR3 protein gets one entry after TCRdb re-called the multiplex PCR reads with MiXCR. The sample yields roughly 610,000 distinct CDR3 sequences, approximately 21% seen once. Sequenced material: peripheral blood. All receptors derive from a woman aged 18-35 years with stable Graves' hyperthyroidism. Some clones in this sample may be carry-over from other donors' samples. The CDR3 runs from the conserved cysteine through the conserved F or W. D genes are given only for firm matches. Clone size, where shown, is once, few, many, or a class for clones that have expanded.

D: -
size: -
J: TRBJ1-1
length: 15
V: TRBV4-1
CDR3: CASSQGMGLNTEAFF
DNA: TGCGCCAGCAGCCAAGGGATGGGGCTGAACACTGAAGCTTTCTTT

D: -
size: -
J: TRBJ1-5
length: 15
V: TRBV6-5
CDR3: CASSYSSDSNQPQHF
DNA: TGTGCCAGCAGTTACTCCTCCGACAGCAATCAGCCCCAGCATTTT

D: -
size: many
J: TRBJ1-1
length: 13
V: TRBV4-2
CDR3: CASSQGEGLEAFF
DNA: TGTGCCAGCAGCCAAGGGGAGGGGCTTGAAGCTTTCTTT

D: -
size: -
J: TRBJ1-3
length: 12
V: TRBV20-1
CDR3: CSARAVGNTIYF
DNA: TGCAGTGCCCGGGCAGTCGGAAACACCATATATTTT

D: TRBD2
size: -
J: TRBJ2-7
length: 14
V: TRBV20-1
CDR3: CSAIIAGRTYEQYF
DNA: TGCAGTGCTATTATAGCGGGGCGGACCTACGAGCAGTACTTC

D: -
size: -
J: TRBJ1-2
length: 11
V: TRBV29-1
CDR3: CSVDSLFGYTF
DNA: TGCAGCGTTGACAGCCTGTTTGGCTACACCTTC

D: -
size: few
J: TRBJ2-7
length: 15
V: TRBV13
CDR3: CASTGAPVGSYEQYF
DNA: TGTGCCAGCACCGGCGCGCCGGTCGGTTCCTACGAGCAGTACTTC

D: -
size: -
J: TRBJ2-2
length: 13
V: TRBV29-1
CDR3: CSVRTGNTGELFF
DNA: TGCAGCGTTCGTACAGGGAACACCGGGGAGCTGTTTTTT

D: -
size: many
J: TRBJ2-7
length: 14
V: TRBV20-1
CDR3: CSASNLPGSYEQYF
DNA: TGCAGTGCTAGTAACCTGCCAGGGTCCTACGAGCAGTACTTC

D: -
size: many
J: TRBJ2-5
length: 17
V: TRBV6-5
CDR3: CASSYAGNWDLQETQYF
DNA: TGTGCCAGCAGTTACGCCGGGAACTGGGATCTCCAAGAGACCCAGTACTTC

D: -
size: many
J: TRBJ2-7
length: 15
V: TRBV4-1
CDR3: CASSQDPSYPWEQYF
DNA: TGCGCCAGCAGCCAAGACCCTAGCTACCCCTGGGAGCAGTACTTC

D: TRBD2
size: -
J: TRBJ2-5
length: 17
V: TRBV12-3/TRBV12-4
CDR3: CASSSWTSGRARETQYF
DNA: TGTGCCAGCAGTTCCTGGACTAGCGGGAGGGCGAGGGAGACCCAGTACTTC

D: -
size: few
J: TRBJ1-2
length: 16
V: TRBV25-1
CDR3: CASSEIRGTQTHGYTF
DNA: TGTGCCAGCAGTGAAATCCGGGGGACACAAACCCATGGCTACACCTTC

D: -
size: many
J: TRBJ2-7
length: 15
V: TRBV6-5
CDR3: CASSYGGTATYEQYF
DNA: TGTGCCAGCAGTTACGGTGGGACCGCCACCTACGAGCAGTACTTC

D: TRBD1
size: -
J: TRBJ2-5
length: 17
V: TRBV28
CDR3: CASNRPQPGQAQETQYF
DNA: TGTGCCAGCAATCGCCCACAACCGGGACAGGCACAAGAGACCCAGTACTTC

D: TRBD1
size: many
J: TRBJ1-5
length: 14
V: TRBV28
CDR3: CASSNQGAIQPQHF
DNA: TGTGCCAGCAGCAACCAGGGGGCGATTCAGCCCCAGCATTTT

D: -
size: many
J: TRBJ1-2
length: 13
V: TRBV2
CDR3: CASDLGGRAGYTF
DNA: TGTGCCAGCGACCTAGGAGGGAGGGCTGGCTACACCTTC

D: TRBD1
size: few
J: TRBJ1-4
length: 14
V: TRBV12-3/TRBV12-4
CDR3: CASNPGQGGEKLFF
DNA: TGTGCCAGCAACCCGGGACAGGGGGGTGAAAAACTGTTTTTT